This T cell receptor (beta chain) came from a study of yellow fever vaccine responses in identical twins (dated by TCRdb to 2016 to 2018). Context from the whole study: Focusing on identical twins, the study followed the T cell clones that responded to the vaccine, and did so with precision.

The CDR3 sequence holds 14 residues, the cysteine and phenylalanine included. The only DNA kept is the CDR3, 42 bases in frame from the first base. V is clipped by 5 bases and J by 4 bases, and the sequence between their germline boundaries is 14 bases long. CDR1 and CDR2 (MGHRA, YSYEKL) derive from the germline V gene. Turning to this clonotype: Its antigen is currently not known. No base quality values were provided; no much bigger clone lies one nucleotide off.

Libraries were prepared through RT-PCR. Sequenced on an Illumina HiSeq 2500. The public reads were reanalyzed by TCRdb: fastp trimming at Q25, MiXCR alignment, in-frame beta chains only. Rows merge per CDR3 protein into single entries with the most common DNA and genes. The sample has about 19,000 distinct CDR3 sequences on record, approximately 71% of them singletons. Of the sample, 2.2% is held by the ten largest clones. Points the paper makes about the study in general: The authors reported that the T cell response to vaccination in identical twins appeared partly convergent and partly personalized.

This sequence uses TRBV4-1 and TRBJ1-1; D gene: possibly TRBD1, on 5 matching bases. The sample was T cells from blood (PBMCs), unsorted or a sorted subset (not recorded which), taken before or after yellow fever vaccination (not recorded which). This clonotype was sampled from a woman between 18 and 29 years old who received the yellow fever vaccine. Donor details come from another sample of the same person, matched by shared clones. The nucleotides read TGCGCCAGCAGCTTACCAGAAAGGGGCACTGAAGCTTTCTTT. Translated, this gives CASSLPERGTEAFF.